The 11 T cell receptor beta chains reported below all come from one sample, sequenced in a study of identical twins. One entry per CDR3 protein results from TCRdb running MiXCR on the 5' RACE reads. Of a few hundred thousand distinct CDR3 sequences listed, around 9.6% are singletons. These data also featured in a second study, about yellow fever vaccine responses in identical twins.

The source material was PBMCs. The receptors come from a woman younger than 35 in good health.

The DNA for the CDR3 is TGTGCCAGCAGCCCCGAAAAGACAGGGTTCACCGGGGAGCTGTTTTTT. It codes for CASSPEKTGFTGELFF. The chain has TRBV7-9 and TRBJ2-2; 7 bases are a match to TRBD1. The CDR3 is 16 amino acids. CDR1 is SEHNR and CDR2 is FQNEAQ in the germline V gene (reference sequence). With 5 bases clipped from V and 4 bases from J, the junction kept 10 bases outside the gene matches. Combining the CDR3 with reference TRBV7-9 and TRBJ2-2 gives the whole variable domain DTGVSQNPRHKITKRGQNVTFRCDPISEHNRLYWYRQTLGQGPEFLTYFQNEAQLEKSRLLSDRFSAERPKGSFSTLEIQRTEQGDSAMYLCASSPEKTGFTGELFFGEGSRLTVL.

There are many counts of this clonotype. The V and J genes are TRBV13 and TRBJ2-7; 8 bases are shared with TRBD1. The CDR3 totals 12 residues. Losses at the gene ends were 6 bases for V and 5 bases for J; bases not matched to a gene: 3. Germline assignment: CDR1 PRHDT and CDR2 FYEKMQ (reference sequence). CDR3 residues: CASSSTGDEQYF. The DNA for the CDR3 is TGTGCCAGCAGTTCGACAGGGGACGAGCAGTACTTC.

V gene TRBV7-2 combines with J gene TRBJ2-5; TRBD2 might be the D (6 bases). Trimming took off 4 bases at V and 7 bases at J, with 19 bases between the two ends. The germline V gene has CDR1 SGHTA and CDR2 FQGNSA. The CDR3 runs 15 residues. CDR3 DNA: TGTGCCAGCAGCTCCCGCGCGGGAAACGATATGACCCAGTACTTC. It translates to CASSSRAGNDMTQYF.

V is TRBV7-2 and J is TRBJ2-5; D possibly corresponds to TRBD1 (6 bases). The CDR3 is made up of 14 amino acids. Germline assignment: CDR1 SGHTA and CDR2 FQGNSA. Between the trimmed V and J ends, which lost 4 bases and 5 bases, there was a span of 14 bases. CDR3 bases: TGTGCCAGCAGCTCGAACAGGGAACGGGAGACCCAGTACTTC. It codes for CASSSNRERETQYF.

This clonotype was counted a few times. The chain employs TRBV20-1 and TRBJ1-3, with 7 bases aligning to TRBD1. CDR3 length: 14 amino acids. Germline assignment: CDR1 DFQATT and CDR2 SNEGSKA (reference sequence). With 4 bases clipped from V and 6 bases from J, the junction kept 9 bases outside the gene matches. CDR3 sequence: CSAMNRGYKNTIYF. The CDR3 DNA is TGCAGTGCTATGAACAGGGGCTATAAAAACACCATATATTTT.

This sequence joins TRBV15 and TRBJ1-1; 9 bases align to TRBD1. V was pared by 4 bases and J by 5 bases, with 2 bases of the junction left unmatched. Germline V gene sequence: CDR1 LNHNV, CDR2 YYDKDF (reference sequence). CDR3 size: 13 residues. Here the CDR3 DNA reads TGTGCCACCAGCATGACAGGGGGTACTGAAGCTTTCTTT. Protein product: CATSMTGGTEAFF. Drawing the rest from reference TRBV15 and TRBJ1-1, the complete variable domain is DAMVIQNPRYQVTQFGKPVTLSCSQTLNHNVMYWYQQKSSQAPKLLFHYYDKDFNNEADTPDNFQSRRPNTSFCFLDIRSPGLGDTAMYLCATSMTGGTEAFFGQGTRLTVV.

This clonotype was counted many times. The rearrangement uses TRBV6-5 and TRBJ2-1, with D unresolved. Germline V gene sequence: CDR1 MNHEY, CDR2 SVGAGI. The CDR3 is 14 amino acids. V shed 3 bases and J shed 6 bases, with 12 bases lying between them. The CDR3, as DNA: TGTGCCAGCAGTTATGGGCAGTGGGGCAATGAGCAGTTCTTC. Residues: CASSYGQWGNEQFF.

This clonotype was seen at least ten times. The chain carries TRBV6-2 or TRBV6-3 and TRBJ2-7; a weak D match, TRBD2 (6 bases). The CDR3 length is 16 residues. Trimming took 2 bases from V and 2 from J, leaving 16 bases between them. Per germline, CDR1 MNHEY and CDR2 SVGEGT. CDR3 coding DNA: TGTGCCAGCAGTTACCGACGACTAGAAGTCACCTACGAGCAGTACTTC. Its protein is CASSYRRLEVTYEQYF.

This clonotype was seen ten or more times. The genes are TRBV4-1 and TRBJ2-2, with 7 nucleotides matching TRBD1. The junction had 8 bases not matched to a gene; V was cut back by 0 bases and J by 1 base. Germline lookup yields CDR1 MGHRA and CDR2 YSYEKL. The CDR3 is made up of 18 amino acids. CDR3 nucleotides: TGCGCCAGCAGCCAAGAAGGAACAGGGGCACTGAACACCGGGGAGCTGTTTTTT. Translating it yields CASSQEGTGALNTGELFF.

CDR3 bases: TGTGCCAGCAGTTACCGAGCGGGAGGCCCCACAGATACGCAGTATTTT. Protein: CASSYRAGGPTDTQYF. The genes are TRBV6-2 or TRBV6-3 and TRBJ2-3; 9 positions match TRBD2. The CDR3 is 16 amino acids. The trim removed 2 bases at V and 2 bases at J, leaving 5 bases unmatched. Germline values: CDR1 MNHEY, CDR2 SVGEGT.

This clonotype showed up just a few times. V gene TRBV15 combines with J gene TRBJ1-1, with no clear D. Germline V gives CDR1 LNHNV, CDR2 YYDKDF (reference sequence). This CDR3 contains 14 residues. V was cut by 4 bases and J by 11 bases, with 20 bases left in between. The CDR3 DNA sequence: TGTGCCACCAGCAAAGCAAAGCCGTCGGACCCGGCTTTCTTT. It translates to CATSKAKPSDPAFF. The full variable domain, its missing parts supplied by reference TRBV15 and TRBJ1-1, is DAMVIQNPRYQVTQFGKPVTLSCSQTLNHNVMYWYQQKSSQAPKLLFHYYDKDFNNEADTPDNFQSRRPNTSFCFLDIRSPGLGDTAMYLCATSKAKPSDPAFFGQGTRLTVV.